This T cell receptor beta chain was sequenced in a study of shared clonotypes between healthy human individuals. Overall study context: Per donor, CD8 memory used one plate, CD8 naive used two, CD4 memory used three and CD4 naive used three. Study results and caveats: Since donors were few, the genetic and exposure-history diversity represented was limited. Against clonotypes common to all four donors, non-shared ones had lower generation probabilities.

This clone is a singleton in its sample. Its antigen is unknown. Only in-frame clones appear in the TCRdb table, and some are missing; sequencing was by immunoSEQ multiplex PCR. The data hold 1,500,000 or so clones, with over 95% observed a single time. The length of the CDR3 is 14 residues. Trimming removed 1 base from V and 4 bases from J, with 8 bases in between. CDR1 is SGHKS, CDR2 YYEKEE, per germline (reference sequence). This chain links TRBV5-5 with TRBJ1-4; D unresolved. The clonotype comes from a man between 25 and 39 years old in good health. Sequenced input: naive CD4+ T cells sorted from blood. Subset defined: CD45RA+ positively selected. CDR3 in DNA: TGTGCCAGCAGCTTGATGGCGGGTAATGAAAAACTGTTTTTT. Protein sequence: CASSLMAGNEKLFF.